This TCR beta chain was retrieved from a study of identical twins. This clonotype was observed a handful of times. TCRdb redid the calling of the 5' RACE reads with MiXCR, one entry per CDR3 protein. Counted here are about 470,000 distinct CDR3 sequences, roughly 24% occurring once; the ten biggest clones make up about 2.7%. V was pared by 6 bases and J by 2 bases, with 16 bases between. CDR3 size: 15 residues. Per the germline V gene, CDR1 is SEHNR and CDR2 is FQNEAQ (reference sequence). These data also formed part of another study, on T cells expressing NK-cell markers.

V usage is TRBV7-9 and J usage is TRBJ2-5, with D possibly called TRBD1 or TRBD2 (6 bases each). This receptor was identified in a woman younger than 30 in good health. Input material: CD4+ T cells sorted from blood. The CDR3 reads CASRGDGGLQETQYF. CDR3 bases: TGTGCCAGCAGAGGGGACGGGGGCTTACAAGAGACCCAGTACTTC.